This section outlines one T cell receptor beta chain sequence together with its context. The antigen is unknown. The data stem from a study of cytomegalovirus exposure and HLA in healthy donors. Study conclusions and caveats: The study assumed roughly uniform donor sequencing depth for presence/absence analyses.

PCR employed 60 Vbeta and 13 Jbeta primers. Data came from immunoSEQ multiplex PCR; TCRdb stores just in-frame clones and leaves some out. Of roughly 190,000 clones listed, approximately 82% are singletons. The CDR3 consists of 17 residues. V was cut by 5 bases and J by 1 base, with 19 bases left in between. Germline values: CDR1 MNHEY, CDR2 SMNVEV (reference sequence). V usage is TRBV27 and J usage is TRBJ2-3; the D gene is possibly TRBD2 (6 bases). The TCR comes from a middle-aged man in good health and CMV-seropositive. The sample consisted of PBMCs. CDR3: CASSPTRGGMGTDTQYF. DNA of the CDR3: TGTGCCAGCAGTCCTACTAGGGGAGGAATGGGCACAGATACGCAGTATTTT.